Listed below are T cell receptor beta chains from one sample, sequenced in a study of shared clonotypes between healthy human individuals. Clones were read by immunoSEQ multiplex PCR, and TCRdb kept only the in-frame ones, dropping some. The table has 850,000 to 1,200,000 clones, roughly 80% seen once. Source material: memory CD4+ T cells sorted from blood. Receptors were obtained from a man aged 18 to 30 in good health. The CDR3 runs from the conserved cysteine through the conserved F or W. D genes are given only for firm matches. Not all rows give a size; the values are once, few, many and, for expanded clones, a class.

V gene,clone size,J gene,D gene,CDR3 DNA,CDR3 protein
TRBV6-1,.,TRBJ1-6,.,TGTGCCAGCAGTGAACAGGCCCCTTATCTGGGTTCACCCCTCCACTTT,CASSEQAPYLGSPLHF
TRBV5-4,.,TRBJ2-2,TRBD1,TGTGCCAGCAGCTTGGCTAACAGGGGAGACACCGGGGAGCTGTTTTTT,CASSLANRGDTGELFF
TRBV10-3,.,TRBJ2-2,.,TGTGCCATCAGTGAAACATCTAGATCGAACACCGGGGAGCTGTTTTTT,CAISETSRSNTGELFF
TRBV11-2,.,TRBJ2-2,.,TGTGCCAGCAAGCCCTTTGCCGACACCGGGGAGCTGTTTTTT,CASKPFADTGELFF
TRBV2,.,TRBJ2-7,TRBD1,TGTGCCAGCAGGGGGACAGGGGGCTCCTACGAGCAGTACTTC,CASRGTGGSYEQYF
TRBV19,.,TRBJ2-7,.,TGTGCCAGTAGTATAGGAAAAGCGGGCAGGGGAAACTACGAGCAGTACTTC,CASSIGKAGRGNYEQYF
TRBV7-9,.,TRBJ2-7,TRBD1,TGTGCCAGCAGCCGACAGGGGGGCGAGCAGTACTTC,CASSRQGGEQYF
TRBV7-8,.,TRBJ1-2,.,TGTGCCAGCAGCTCACCGGCTCAACTCCGGCACACCTTC,CASSSPAQLRHTF
TRBV6-6,.,TRBJ1-1,.,TGTGCCAGCAGTTTCAGCAGTAACACTGAAGCTTTCTTT,CASSFSSNTEAFF
TRBV5-4,.,TRBJ2-4,.,TGTGCCAGCAGCCCACCGGGGGCTGACATTCAGTACTTC,CASSPPGADIQYF
TRBV30,once,TRBJ2-3,TRBD2,TGTGCCTGGAGTGGCCCTCTGGCGGGGGTTCGGTATTTT,CAWSGPLAGVRYF
TRBV7-2,.,TRBJ1-5,.,TGTGCCAGCAGTTCATCCGGGACAAGCAATCAGCCCCAGCATTTT,CASSSSGTSNQPQHF
TRBV5-1,.,TRBJ2-2,.,TGCGCCAGCAGCTTGGAGGGTTCGAACACCGGGGAGCTGTTTTTT,CASSLEGSNTGELFF
TRBV29-1,.,TRBJ2-3,.,TGCAGCGTTGAAGATGGAACCTATACGCAGTATTTT,CSVEDGTYTQYF
TRBV6-1,.,TRBJ1-2,.,TGTGCCAGCAGTGAAGGTGACAGGAACTATGGCTACACCTTC,CASSEGDRNYGYTF
TRBV5-4,many,TRBJ1-1,TRBD1,TGTGCCAGCAGCTTACCGGGACAGGGGGGGACTGAAGCTTTCTTT,CASSLPGQGGTEAFF
TRBV7-9,.,TRBJ1-5,.,TGTGCCAGCAGCGCCCAGGGATCGGGGAATCAGCCCCAGCATTTT,CASSAQGSGNQPQHF
TRBV6-6,.,TRBJ1-6,TRBD1,TGTGCCAGCAGTTCTGACAGGGCACAAAATTCACCCCTCCACTTT,CASSSDRAQNSPLHF
TRBV5-4,.,TRBJ2-5,.,TGTGCCAGCAGCCTGGAAACTACTAGTCAAGAGACCCAGTACTTC,CASSLETTSQETQYF
TRBV27,.,TRBJ2-1,.,TGTGCCAGCTCCCCACGCGACAGCAATGAGCAGTTCTTC,CASSPRDSNEQFF
TRBV10-3,.,TRBJ1-1,TRBD1,TGTGCCATCAGTGATGGACAGGGAGCTGAAGCTTTCTTT,CAISDGQGAEAFF
TRBV7-7,few,TRBJ2-7,.,TGTGCTAGCAGCTTAGCCCCGCAGGGTCTTACGAAGCAGTACTTC,CASSLAPQGLTKQYF
TRBV20-1,.,TRBJ2-1,.,TGCAGTGCTAGAACCGACAATGAGCAGTTCTTC,CSARTDNEQFF
TRBV2,.,TRBJ1-5,.,TGTGCCAGCAGGGCCGATCAGCCCCAGCATTTT,CASRADQPQHF
TRBV27,.,TRBJ2-5,TRBD2,TGTGCCAGCAGTTTTAGGAGCGGGGGGGGCGGAGAGACCCAGTACTTC,CASSFRSGGGGETQYF
TRBV11-2,.,TRBJ2-3,TRBD2,TGTGCCAGCAGCTTTTTACTAGCGGGAGGCCCTAGCACAGATACGCAGTATTTT,CASSFLLAGGPSTDTQYF
TRBV28,.,TRBJ1-2,.,TGTGCCAGCAGTTTTTATACGGTGCTAGACTATGGCTACACCTTC,CASSFYTVLDYGYTF
TRBV19,.,TRBJ2-2,.,TGTGCCACCCAGACAGCCTTGGGCTTGGGGGAGCTGTTTTTT,CATQTALGLGELFF
TRBV7-3,.,TRBJ1-1,.,TGTGCCAGCAGCTCGGGGGTCATGAACACTGAAGCTTTCTTT,CASSSGVMNTEAFF
TRBV28,.,TRBJ1-4,.,TGTGCCAGCAGTTTAAATCAAGGGGGACGGGAAAAACTGTTTTTT,CASSLNQGGREKLFF
TRBV30,.,TRBJ2-5,.,TGTGCCTGGAGCCCGACTCGCGTAGAGACCCAGTACTTC,CAWSPTRVETQYF
TRBV27,.,TRBJ1-1,.,TGTGCCAGCAGTTTCCTAGGGGGGAACACTGAAGCTTTCTTT,CASSFLGGNTEAFF
TRBV15,.,TRBJ1-5,.,TGTGCCACCAGCAGGGGGGGACCAAATAGCAATCAGCCCCAGCATTTT,CATSRGGPNSNQPQHF